This TCR beta chain was captured in a study of immune evolution from preneoplasia to lung adenocarcinoma. The study's findings and limits: Normal lung had highest clonality; later lesions appeared denser, more diverse.

Only in-frame clones appear in the TCRdb table, and some are missing; sequencing was by immunoSEQ multiplex PCR. The sample holds approximately 9,000 clones, around 76% seen once. Note on this clone: Its antigen remains unidentified.

Trimming left V 4 bases short and J 2 bases short, with 14 bases between. The CDR3 is made up of 14 amino acids. Germline lookup yields CDR1 SQVTM and CDR2 ANQGSEA. The TCR comes from a person aged 70 to 85 with lung adenocarcinoma. This rearrangement joins TRBV29-1 to TRBJ1-2; no clear D gene. Sequencing used FFPE minimally invasive lung adenocarcinoma tissue. CDR3 in amino acids: CSVAESASNYGYTF. The DNA of the CDR3 is TGCAGCGTTGCTGAGAGTGCCAGCAACTATGGCTACACCTTC.